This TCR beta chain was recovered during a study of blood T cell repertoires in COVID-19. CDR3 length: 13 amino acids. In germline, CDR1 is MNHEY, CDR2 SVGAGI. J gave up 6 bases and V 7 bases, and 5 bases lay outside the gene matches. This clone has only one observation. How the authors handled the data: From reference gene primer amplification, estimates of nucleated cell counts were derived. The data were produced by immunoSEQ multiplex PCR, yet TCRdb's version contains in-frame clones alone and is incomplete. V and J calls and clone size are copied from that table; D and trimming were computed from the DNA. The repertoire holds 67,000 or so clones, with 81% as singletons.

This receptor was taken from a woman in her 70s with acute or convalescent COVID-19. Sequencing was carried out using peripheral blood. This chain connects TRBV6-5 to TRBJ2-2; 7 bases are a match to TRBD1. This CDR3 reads CASNPTGPGELFF. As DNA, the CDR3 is TGTGCCAGCAACCCGACAGGGCCCGGGGAGCTGTTTTTT.